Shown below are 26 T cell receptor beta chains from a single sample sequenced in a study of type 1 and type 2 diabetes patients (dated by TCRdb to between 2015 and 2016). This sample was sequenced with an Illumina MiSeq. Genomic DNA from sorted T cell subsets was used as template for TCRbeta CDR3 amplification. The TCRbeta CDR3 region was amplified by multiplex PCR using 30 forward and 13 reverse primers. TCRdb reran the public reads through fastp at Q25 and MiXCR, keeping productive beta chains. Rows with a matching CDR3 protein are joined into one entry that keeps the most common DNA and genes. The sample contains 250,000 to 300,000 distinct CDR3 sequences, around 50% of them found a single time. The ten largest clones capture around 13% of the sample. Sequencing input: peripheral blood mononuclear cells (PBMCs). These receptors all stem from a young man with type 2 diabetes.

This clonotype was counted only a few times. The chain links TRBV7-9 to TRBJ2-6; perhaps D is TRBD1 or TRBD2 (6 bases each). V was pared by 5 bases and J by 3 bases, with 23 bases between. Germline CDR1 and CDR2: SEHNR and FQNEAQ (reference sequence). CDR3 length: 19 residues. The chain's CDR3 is CASSPPGGKVQSGANVLTF. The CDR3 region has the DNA TGTGCCAGCAGCCCGCCCGGGGGCAAGGTGCAGAGTGGGGCCAACGTCCTGACTTTC.

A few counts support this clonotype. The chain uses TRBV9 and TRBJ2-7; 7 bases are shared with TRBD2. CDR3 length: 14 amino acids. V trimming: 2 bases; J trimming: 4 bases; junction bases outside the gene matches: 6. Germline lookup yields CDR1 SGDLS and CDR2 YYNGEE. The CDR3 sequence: CASSVSAGVYEQYF. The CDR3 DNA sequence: TGTGCCAGCAGCGTCAGTGCGGGGGTGTACGAGCAGTACTTC. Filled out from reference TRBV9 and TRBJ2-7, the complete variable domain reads DSGVTQTPKHLITATGQRVTLRCSPRSGDLSVYWYQQSLDQGLQFLIQYYNGEERAKGNILERFSAQQFPDLHSELNLSSLELGDSALYFCASSVSAGVYEQYFGPGTRLTVT.

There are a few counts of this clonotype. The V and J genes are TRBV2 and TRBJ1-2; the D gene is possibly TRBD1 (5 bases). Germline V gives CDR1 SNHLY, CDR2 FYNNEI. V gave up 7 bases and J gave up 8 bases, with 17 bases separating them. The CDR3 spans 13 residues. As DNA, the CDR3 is TGTGCCAGCACCGGACAAAGGACACACGGCTACACCTTC. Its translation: CASTGQRTHGYTF.

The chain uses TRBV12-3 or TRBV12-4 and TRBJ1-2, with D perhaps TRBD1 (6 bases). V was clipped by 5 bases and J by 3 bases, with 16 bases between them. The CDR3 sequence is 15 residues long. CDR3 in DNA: TGTGCCAGCAGTCCAAGACAGGCCGGGGACTATGGCTACACCTTC. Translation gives CASSPRQAGDYGYTF.

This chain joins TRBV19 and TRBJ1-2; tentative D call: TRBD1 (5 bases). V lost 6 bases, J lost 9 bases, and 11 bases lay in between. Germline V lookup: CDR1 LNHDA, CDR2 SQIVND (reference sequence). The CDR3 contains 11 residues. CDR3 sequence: CASRTDSRYTF. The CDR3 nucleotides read TGTGCCAGTAGAACCGACAGCCGCTACACCTTC. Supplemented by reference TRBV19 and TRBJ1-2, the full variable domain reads DGGITQSPKYLFRKEGQNVTLSCEQNLNHDAMYWYRQDPGQGLRLIYYSQIVNDFQKGDIAEGYSVSREKKESFPLTVTSAQKNPTAFYLCASRTDSRYTFGSGTRLTVV.

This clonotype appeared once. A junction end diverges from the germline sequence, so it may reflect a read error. This CDR3 is CASSEFLGVSYNEQFF. The CDR3, as DNA: TGTGCCAGCAGTGAATTCCTCGGGGTCAGCTACAATGAGCAGTTCTTC. The V call is TRBV10-3, the J call TRBJ2-5, with D possibly matching TRBD2 (5 bases). The DNA end is a closer match to TRBJ2-1, so the J assignment may be wrong. The CDR3 totals 16 residues. Germline assignment: CDR1 ENHRY and CDR2 SYGVKD.

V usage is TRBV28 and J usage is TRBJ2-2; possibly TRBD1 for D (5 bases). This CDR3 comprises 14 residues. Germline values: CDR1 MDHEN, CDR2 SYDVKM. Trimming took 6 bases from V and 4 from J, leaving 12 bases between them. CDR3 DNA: TGTGCCAGCAGACCAGGGTCCATCACCGGGGAGCTGTTTTTT. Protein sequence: CASRPGSITGELFF.

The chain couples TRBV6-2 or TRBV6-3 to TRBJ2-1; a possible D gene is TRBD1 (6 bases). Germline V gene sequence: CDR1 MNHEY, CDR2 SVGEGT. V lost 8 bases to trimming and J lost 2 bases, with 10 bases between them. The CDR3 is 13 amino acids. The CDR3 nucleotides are TGTGCCAGCGGGCAGGGGACCTACAATGAGCAGTTCTTC. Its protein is CASGQGTYNEQFF.

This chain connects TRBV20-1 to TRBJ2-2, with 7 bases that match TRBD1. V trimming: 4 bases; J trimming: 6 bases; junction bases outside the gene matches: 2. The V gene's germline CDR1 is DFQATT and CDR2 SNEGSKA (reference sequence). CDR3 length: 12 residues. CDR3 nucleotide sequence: TGCAGTGCTAACCAGGGGGCCGGGGAGCTGTTTTTT. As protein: CSANQGAGELFF.

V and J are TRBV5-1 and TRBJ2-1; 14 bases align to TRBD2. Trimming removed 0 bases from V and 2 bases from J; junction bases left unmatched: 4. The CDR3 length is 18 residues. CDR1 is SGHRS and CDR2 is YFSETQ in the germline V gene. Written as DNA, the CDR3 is TGCGCCAGCAGCTTGGGACTAGCGGGAGGGTCCCCCTACAATGAGCAGTTCTTC. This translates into CASSLGLAGGSPYNEQFF.

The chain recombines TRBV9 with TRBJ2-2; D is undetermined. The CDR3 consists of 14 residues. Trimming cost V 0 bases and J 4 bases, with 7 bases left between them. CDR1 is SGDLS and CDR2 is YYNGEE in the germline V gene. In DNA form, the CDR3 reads TGTGCCAGCAGCGTAGTCAGTAGCACCGGGGAGCTGTTTTTT. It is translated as CASSVVSSTGELFF. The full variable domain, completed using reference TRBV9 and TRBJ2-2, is DSGVTQTPKHLITATGQRVTLRCSPRSGDLSVYWYQQSLDQGLQFLIQYYNGEERAKGNILERFSAQQFPDLHSELNLSSLELGDSALYFCASSVVSSTGELFFGEGSRLTVL.

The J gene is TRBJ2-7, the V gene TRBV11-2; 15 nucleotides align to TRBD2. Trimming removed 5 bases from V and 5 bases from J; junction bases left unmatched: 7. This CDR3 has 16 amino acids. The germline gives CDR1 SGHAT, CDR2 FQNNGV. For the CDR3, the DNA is TGTGCCAGCAGCCCGGGGACTAGCGGGAGGACCCACGAGCAGTACTTC. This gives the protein CASSPGTSGRTHEQYF.

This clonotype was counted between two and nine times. The DNA of the CDR3 is TGCAGTGCTAGGGAAGGACTAGCGATCCGTTCGAGGGAGCAGTACTTC. This encodes CSAREGLAIRSREQYF. V is TRBV20-1 and J is TRBJ2-7, with TRBD2 matching over 9 bases. This CDR3 is built from 16 residues. From germline, CDR1 is DFQATT and CDR2 SNEGSKA (reference sequence). V shed 3 bases, J shed 7 bases, and the junction held 16 bases outside the gene matches.

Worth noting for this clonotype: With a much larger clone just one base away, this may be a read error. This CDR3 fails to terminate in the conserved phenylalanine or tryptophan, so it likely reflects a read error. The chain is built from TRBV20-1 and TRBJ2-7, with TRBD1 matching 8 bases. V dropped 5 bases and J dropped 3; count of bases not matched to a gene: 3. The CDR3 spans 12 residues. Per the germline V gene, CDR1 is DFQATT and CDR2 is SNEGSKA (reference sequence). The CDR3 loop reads CSAAGGNYEQYL. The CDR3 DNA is TGCAGTGCTGCAGGGGGCAACTACGAGCAGTACTTG.

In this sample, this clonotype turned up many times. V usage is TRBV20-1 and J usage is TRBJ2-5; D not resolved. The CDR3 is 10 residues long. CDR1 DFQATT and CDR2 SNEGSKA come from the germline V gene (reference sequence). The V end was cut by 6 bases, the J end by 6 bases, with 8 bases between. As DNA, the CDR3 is TGCAGTGCAGGAGTGCAGACCCAGTACTTC. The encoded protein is CSAGVQTQYF.

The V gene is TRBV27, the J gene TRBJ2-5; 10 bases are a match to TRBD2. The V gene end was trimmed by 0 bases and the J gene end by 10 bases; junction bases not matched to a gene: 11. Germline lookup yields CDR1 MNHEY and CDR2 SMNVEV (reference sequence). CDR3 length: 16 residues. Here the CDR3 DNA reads TGTGCCAGCAGTTTATCTAGGCTAGCGGGAGCCGGAGACCAGTACTTC. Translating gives CASSLSRLAGAGDQYF.

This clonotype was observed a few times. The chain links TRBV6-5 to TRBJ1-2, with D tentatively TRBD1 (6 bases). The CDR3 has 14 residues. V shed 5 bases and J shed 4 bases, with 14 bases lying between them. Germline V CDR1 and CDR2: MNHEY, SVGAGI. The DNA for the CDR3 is TGTGCCAGCAGTCCTACAGGGAAAGGCTATGGCTACACCTTC. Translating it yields CASSPTGKGYGYTF.

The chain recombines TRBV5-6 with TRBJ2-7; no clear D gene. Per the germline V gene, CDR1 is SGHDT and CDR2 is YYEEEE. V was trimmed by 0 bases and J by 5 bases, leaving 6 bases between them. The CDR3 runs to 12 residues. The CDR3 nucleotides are TGTGCCAGCAGCTTGGTAGGGAACGAGCAGTACTTC. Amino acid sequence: CASSLVGNEQYF.

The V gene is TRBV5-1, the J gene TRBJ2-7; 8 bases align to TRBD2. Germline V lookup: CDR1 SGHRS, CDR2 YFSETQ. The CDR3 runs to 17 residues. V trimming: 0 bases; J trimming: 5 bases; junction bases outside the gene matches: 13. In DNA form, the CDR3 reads TGCGCCAGCAGCTTGGATGGGCGGGGGGTCGGTACGGACGAGCAGTACTTC. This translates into CASSLDGRGVGTDEQYF.

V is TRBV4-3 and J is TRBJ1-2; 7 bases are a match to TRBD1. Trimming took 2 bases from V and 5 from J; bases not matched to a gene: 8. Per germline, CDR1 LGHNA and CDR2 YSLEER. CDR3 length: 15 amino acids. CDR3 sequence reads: CASSQNQGQAYGYTF. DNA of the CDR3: TGCGCCAGCAGCCAAAATCAAGGACAGGCGTATGGCTACACCTTC.

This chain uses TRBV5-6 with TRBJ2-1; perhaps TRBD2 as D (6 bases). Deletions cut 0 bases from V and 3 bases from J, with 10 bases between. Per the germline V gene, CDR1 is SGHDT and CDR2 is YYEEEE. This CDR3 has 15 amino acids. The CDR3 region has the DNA TGTGCCAGCAGCTTGGCGGGAGAATTCTACAATGAGCAGTTCTTC. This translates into CASSLAGEFYNEQFF.

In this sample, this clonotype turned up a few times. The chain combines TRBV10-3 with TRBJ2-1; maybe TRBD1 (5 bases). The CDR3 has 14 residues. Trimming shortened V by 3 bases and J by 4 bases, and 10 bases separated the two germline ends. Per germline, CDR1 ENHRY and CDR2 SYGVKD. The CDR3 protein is CAISDRVIYNEQFF. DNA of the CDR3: TGTGCCATCAGTGACAGGGTAATTTACAATGAGCAGTTCTTC.

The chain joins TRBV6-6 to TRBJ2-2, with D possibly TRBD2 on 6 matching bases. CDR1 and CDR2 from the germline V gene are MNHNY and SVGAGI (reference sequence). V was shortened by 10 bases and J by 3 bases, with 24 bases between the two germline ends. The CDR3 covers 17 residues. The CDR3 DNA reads TGTGCCACCCGACCGTGGGACTCCTGGGCATACACCGGGGAGCTGTTTTTT. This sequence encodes CATRPWDSWAYTGELFF.

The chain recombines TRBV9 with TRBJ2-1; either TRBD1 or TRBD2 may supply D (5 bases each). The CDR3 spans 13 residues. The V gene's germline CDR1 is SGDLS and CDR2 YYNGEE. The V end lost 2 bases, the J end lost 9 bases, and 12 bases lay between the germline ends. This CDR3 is CASSVWGGTEQFF. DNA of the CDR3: TGTGCCAGCAGCGTTTGGGGTGGGACTGAGCAGTTCTTC.

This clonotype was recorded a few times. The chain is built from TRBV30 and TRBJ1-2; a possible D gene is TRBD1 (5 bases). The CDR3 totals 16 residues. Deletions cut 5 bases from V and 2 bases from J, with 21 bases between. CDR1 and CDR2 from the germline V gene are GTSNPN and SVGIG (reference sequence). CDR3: CAWGPRQILRNYGYTF. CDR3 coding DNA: TGTGCCTGGGGACCCCGACAGATCCTTCGAAACTATGGCTACACCTTC.

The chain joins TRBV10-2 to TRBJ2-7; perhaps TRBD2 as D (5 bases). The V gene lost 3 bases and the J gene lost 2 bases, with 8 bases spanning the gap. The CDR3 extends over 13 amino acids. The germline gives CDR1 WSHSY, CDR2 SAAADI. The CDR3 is CASSDSGPYEQYF. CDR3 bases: TGCGCCAGCAGTGACAGCGGACCCTACGAGCAGTACTTC.